The clone carrying this T cell receptor beta chain was seen only a few times. The source of the sample is a study of blood T cell repertoires in COVID-19. The repertoire was sequenced with immunoSEQ multiplex PCR; TCRdb's copy has only in-frame clones and lacks some. The sample consists of about 180,000 clones, roughly 77% of them appearing once. The CDR3 runs 13 residues. V was trimmed by 6 bases and J by 9 bases, leaving 12 bases between them. Germline CDR1 reads LNHDA; CDR2 reads SQIVND (reference sequence). The chain joins TRBV19 to TRBJ1-6; tentative D call: TRBD1 (5 bases). The sequence came from a woman older than 75 with COVID-19, enrolled during active disease. The sequenced material came from peripheral blood. The CDR3 protein is CASRTDSTSPLHF. CDR3 in DNA: TGTGCCAGTAGAACCGACAGTACTTCACCCCTCCACTTT.